The 8 T cell receptor beta chains below come from one sample, sequenced in a study of blood T cell repertoires in COVID-19. The protocol was immunoSEQ multiplex PCR, while the TCRdb copy is restricted to in-frame clones and leaves out a portion. The sample contains 170,000 or so clones, roughly nine tenths of which appear only once. The sample comprised peripheral blood. These receptors were collected from a man aged 45-65 years with acute or convalescent COVID-19.

The V call is TRBV28, the J call TRBJ1-2, with D possibly TRBD1 on 5 matching bases. CDR1 is MDHEN, CDR2 SYDVKM, per germline. The V end lost 10 bases, the J end lost 8 bases, and 17 bases lay between the germline ends. The CDR3 has 12 amino acids. CDR3: CATDSRVKGYTF. The CDR3 DNA reads as TGTGCCACCGACTCCAGGGTAAAAGGCTACACCTTC.

The chain links TRBV28 to TRBJ1-5; 7 bases match TRBD1. V dropped 5 bases and J dropped 2; count of bases not matched to a gene: 0. The CDR3 length is 13 residues. The germline V gene encodes CDR1 MDHEN and CDR2 SYDVKM. CDR3 residues: CASSGQGNQPQHF. CDR3 coding DNA: TGTGCCAGCAGTGGACAGGGCAATCAGCCCCAGCATTTT. The full variable domain, rest sourced from reference TRBV28 and TRBJ1-5, is DVKVTQSSRYLVKRTGEKVFLECVQDMDHENMFWYRQDPGLGLRLIYFSYDVKMKEKGDIPEGYSVSREKKERFSLILESASTNQTSMYLCASSGQGNQPQHFGDGTRLSIL.

The chain carries TRBV6-5 and TRBJ1-1, with 9 bases matching TRBD1. Germline CDR1 reads MNHEY; CDR2 reads SVGAGI. The CDR3 has 14 residues. The V and J ends lost 4 bases and 6 bases, in that order; junction bases with no gene match: 6. CDR3 amino acids: CASSSAGTGPEAFF. Here the CDR3 DNA reads TGTGCCAGCAGTTCCGCCGGGACAGGGCCTGAAGCTTTCTTT.

The V gene is TRBV6-6, the J gene TRBJ1-2, with 8 bases that match TRBD1. After removal of 5 bases from V and 2 bases from J, the junction contained 13 bases not matched to a gene. CDR3 size: 17 residues. In germline, CDR1 is MNHNY, CDR2 SVGAGI (reference sequence). The DNA for the CDR3 is TGTGCCAGCAGTCGGACAAGAACGACAGGGGCCAACTATGGCTACACCTTC. Its protein is CASSRTRTTGANYGYTF.

This clone came up once. The chain is built from TRBV29-1 and TRBJ2-7, with TRBD1 matching 7 bases. Germline V gene sequence: CDR1 SQVTM, CDR2 ANQGSEA. This CDR3 is built from 13 residues. V shed 2 bases and J 2 bases; nucleotides not matched to a gene: 3. Here the CDR3 reads CSVEQGDTYEQYF. The CDR3 region has the DNA TGCAGCGTTGAACAGGGGGATACCTACGAGCAGTACTTC.

The CDR3 DNA is TGTGCCAGAAGCTTGAGGGCTAGCGAAGAGACCCAGTACTTC. This sequence encodes CARSLRASEETQYF. The J gene is TRBJ2-5, the V gene TRBV5-3; a weak D match, TRBD2 (6 bases). TRBV5-3 carries the ORF label, with uncertain function. The V and J ends lost 1 base and 3 bases respectively, with 10 bases between them. This CDR3 region has 14 residues.

The chain couples TRBV15 to TRBJ2-2; tentatively, D is TRBD2 (5 bases). V lost 0 bases, J lost 5 bases, and 10 bases lay in between. The V gene's germline CDR1 is LNHNV and CDR2 YYDKDF (reference sequence). This CDR3 region has 15 residues. The CDR3 is CATSRDLLVTGELFF. CDR3 nucleotide sequence: TGTGCCACCAGCAGAGACCTACTAGTAACCGGGGAGCTGTTTTTT.

This chain connects TRBV15 to TRBJ1-4; unclear D gene. The V gene's germline CDR1 is LNHNV and CDR2 YYDKDF (reference sequence). The CDR3 runs to 14 residues. With 0 bases removed from V and 2 bases from J, the gap between germline ends came to 4 bases. The CDR3 DNA sequence: TGTGCCACCAGCAGAGATCGGACTAATGAAAAACTGTTTTTT. Residues: CATSRDRTNEKLFF.